This TCR beta chain stems from a study of blood T cells in healthy people across ages. This clonotype was observed a few times. What it recognizes is unknown. A sample-barcoded 5' primer and a J-beta primer mix were used in a second PCR of roughly 7 to 11 cycles. Every molecule of cDNA carried a tag from a template-switch adaptor with 12 random nucleotides. TCRdb ran MiXCR on the 5' RACE reads and lists one entry per CDR3 protein. This table holds 1.5 million to 2 million distinct CDR3 sequences, about 30% found once. Peripheral blood was drawn, roughly 10 milliliters per donor. General study results and limits: Diversity figures based on one million T cells were deemed too low.

CDR3 size: 17 residues. The V and J ends lost 4 bases and 8 bases, in that order; junction bases with no gene match: 17. This sequence originates from a woman aged 25 to 39 in good health. What was sequenced was blood. The V gene is TRBV12-3 or TRBV12-4, the J gene TRBJ1-5; 7 positions match TRBD1. As DNA, the CDR3 is TGTGCCAGCAGTTCCGGAATCTCGACAGGGCCTGGGGAGCCCCAGCATTTT. Translating it yields CASSSGISTGPGEPQHF.